This TCR beta chain was found in a study of T cells in localized non-small cell lung cancer. Using immunoSEQ multiplex PCR, the repertoire was profiled, and TCRdb retains in-frame clones only, with some absent. Here the sample spans fewer than 35,000 clones, roughly 89% being singletons. Germline assignment: CDR1 SGHVS and CDR2 FNYEAQ. The CDR3 has 16 amino acids. The germline V and J ends were trimmed by 5 bases and 4 bases, with 17 bases remaining between them. This clonotype originated in an older female donor with stage I lung adenocarcinoma. The V gene is TRBV7-6, the J gene TRBJ2-2; D is uncertain. Sequenced material: peripheral blood, taken before any cancer treatment. CDR3 residues: CASSVRAFDFTGELFF. The CDR3 DNA sequence: TGTGCCAGCAGCGTCCGCGCCTTTGACTTCACCGGGGAGCTGTTTTTT.